This passage covers 25 T cell receptor beta chains from one sample sequenced in a study of cytomegalovirus exposure and HLA in healthy donors. The PCR contained 60 Vbeta and 13 Jbeta primers. Generated by immunoSEQ multiplex PCR, the TCRdb table keeps only in-frame clones and is missing some. The sample yields under 140,000 clones, around 78% seen once. The sample taken for sequencing was PBMCs. The origin of the receptors is a woman aged 30 to 39 in good health and CMV-seronegative.

The rearrangement uses TRBV9 and TRBJ2-6; 9 nucleotides match TRBD1. The germline gives CDR1 SGDLS, CDR2 YYNGEE. With V trimmed by 4 bases and J by 0 bases, 8 bases remained unmatched. CDR3 length equals 18 residues. This CDR3 reads CASSPRTGASSGANVLTF. The CDR3 region has the DNA TGTGCCAGCAGCCCAAGGACAGGGGCGAGCTCTGGGGCCAACGTCCTGACTTTC.

The chain uses TRBV6-1 and TRBJ2-2; D is possibly TRBD2 (6 bases). This CDR3 has 13 amino acids. From germline, CDR1 is MNHNS and CDR2 SASEGT. The ends were cut back, 6 bases at V and 1 base at J, with 6 bases in the middle. Written as DNA, the CDR3 is TGTGCCAGCAGGCGGGAGAACACCGGGGAGCTGTTTTTT. This codes for CASRRENTGELFF.

The chain has TRBV27 and TRBJ2-1, with D hard to call. V lost 7 bases, J lost 0 bases, and 13 bases lay in between. CDR3 length: 15 residues. The germline CDR1 and CDR2 sequences are MNHEY and SMNVEV (reference sequence). The CDR3 region has the DNA TGTGCCAGCACCGCGACCCCTAGCTCCTACAATGAGCAGTTCTTC. Translated: CASTATPSSYNEQFF.

CDR3 sequence reads: CASSTRPPGHSLYGYTF. In nucleotides, the CDR3 is TGCGCCAGCAGTACCCGCCCTCCGGGACACTCTCTCTATGGCTACACCTTC. The chain links TRBV10-1 to TRBJ1-2; weak D call: TRBD1 (6 bases). The V end lost 5 bases, the J end lost 4 bases, and 23 bases lay between the germline ends. The CDR3 contains 17 residues. The V gene's germline CDR1 is WNHNN and CDR2 SYGVQD (reference sequence).

The chain employs TRBV11-2 and TRBJ1-2; TRBD1 is a possible D gene (6 bases). Germline loops: CDR1 SGHAT, CDR2 FQNNGV. The CDR3 length is 15 residues. Trimming pared 5 bases from V and 0 bases from J, leaving 13 bases between. CDR3 in amino acids: CASSLRGGTNYGYTF. CDR3 DNA: TGTGCCAGCAGCCTCCGAGGGGGAACTAACTATGGCTACACCTTC.

The J gene is TRBJ1-5, the V gene TRBV28, with no clear D. There are 15 residues in the CDR3. The germline V and J ends were trimmed by 2 bases and 4 bases, with 12 bases remaining between them. Germline-derived CDR1 and CDR2 are MDHEN and SYDVKM. The CDR3: CASSLLLGGNQPQHF. DNA for the CDR3: TGTGCCAGCAGTTTACTTCTGGGCGGGAATCAGCCCCAGCATTTT.

This sequence joins TRBV18 and TRBJ2-1; D perhaps matches TRBD2 (6 bases). The CDR3 totals 15 residues. Trimming stripped 5 bases from V and 7 bases from J, with 18 bases between. CDR1 is KGHSH and CDR2 is LQKENI in the germline V gene. The CDR3 sequence is CASSGPGVGANEQFF. The CDR3 nucleotides read TGTGCCAGCTCAGGCCCGGGAGTAGGGGCGAATGAGCAGTTCTTC.

The gene calls are TRBV25-1 and TRBJ2-7; TRBD2 agrees at 7 bases. The CDR3 length is 15 residues. Germline V gives CDR1 MGHDK, CDR2 SYGVNS. With 4 bases clipped from V and 1 base from J, the junction kept 7 bases outside the gene matches. The CDR3 here is CASSAPGLRSYEQYF. The CDR3 nucleotides read TGTGCCAGCAGTGCGCCGGGACTAAGATCCTACGAGCAGTACTTC.

This clone was counted a few times. This rearrangement joins TRBV5-8 to TRBJ1-3; no firm D call. Germline assignment: CDR1 SGHTS and CDR2 YDEGEE. The CDR3 covers 16 residues. Trimming removed 0 bases from V and 0 bases from J, with 10 bases in between. The CDR3 coding sequence is TGTGCCAGCAGCTTGGGTAGACATCGCTCTGGAAACACCATATATTTT. Encoded protein: CASSLGRHRSGNTIYF. The whole variable domain, remainder taken from reference TRBV5-8 and TRBJ1-3, is EAGVTQSPTHLIKTRGQQATLRCSPISGHTSVYWYQQALGLGLQFLLWYDEGEERNRGNFPPRFSGRQFPNYSSELNVNALELEDSALYLCASSLGRHRSGNTIYFGEGSWLTVV.

This CDR3 is CAWSPDSSYEQYF. CDR3 bases: TGTGCCTGGAGTCCTGACAGCTCCTACGAGCAGTACTTC. The rearrangement uses TRBV30 and TRBJ2-7, with a tentative D call TRBD1 (5 bases). Germline V gene sequence: CDR1 GTSNPN, CDR2 SVGIG (reference sequence). V lost 2 bases and J lost 0, with 8 bases in between. The CDR3 sequence is 13 residues long.

The V and J genes are TRBV15 and TRBJ2-1; possible D gene TRBD2, 5 bases. This CDR3 comprises 13 residues. The V gene's germline CDR1 is LNHNV and CDR2 YYDKDF (reference sequence). Between the trimmed V and J ends, which lost 4 bases and 4 bases, there was a span of 8 bases. The CDR3 DNA follows: TGTGCCACCAGCAAGGACTCGTACAATGAGCAGTTCTTC. Translation gives CATSKDSYNEQFF.

V is TRBV20-1 and J is TRBJ2-5, with D possibly being TRBD1 (5 bases). V gave up 6 bases and J gave up 5 bases, with 10 bases separating them. Germline-derived CDR1 and CDR2 are DFQATT and SNEGSKA (reference sequence). The CDR3 is made up of 11 amino acids. The CDR3 DNA is TGCAGTGCGGAGAACAGGGAGACCCAGTACTTC. This codes for CSAENRETQYF.

The chain employs TRBV27 and TRBJ2-7, with TRBD2 as a possible D gene (6 bases). V shed 0 bases and J shed 0 bases, with 9 bases lying between them. Germline values: CDR1 MNHEY, CDR2 SMNVEV (reference sequence). The CDR3 contains 15 residues. CDR3 region: CASSLSTGDSYEQYF. CDR3 bases: TGTGCCAGCAGTTTATCTACGGGAGACTCCTACGAGCAGTACTTC.

V is TRBV5-4 and J is TRBJ1-2; TRBD1 aligns across 7 bases. CDR3 length: 15 residues. Germline lookup yields CDR1 SGHNT and CDR2 YYREEE (reference sequence). The ends lost 6 bases at V and 0 bases at J; junction bases unmatched: 8. The CDR3 coding sequence is TGTGCCAGCACCCTGACAGGGCTTCCTAACTATGGCTACACCTTC. This gives the protein CASTLTGLPNYGYTF.

DNA of the CDR3: TGCAGTTACAGGTCCACCCACACAAGGACGCAGTATTTT. Translation gives CSYRSTHTRTQYF. J is TRBJ2-3 and V is TRBV29-1, with D possibly being TRBD1 (5 bases). Per germline, CDR1 SQVTM and CDR2 ANQGSEA. The CDR3 spans 13 residues.

The rearrangement joins TRBV27 to TRBJ1-5; no reliable D call. The CDR3 length is 13 residues. Germline CDR1 is MNHEY and CDR2 is SMNVEV (reference sequence). V was trimmed by 5 bases and J by 6 bases, leaving 11 bases between them. CDR3 nucleotide sequence: TGTGCCAGCAGTCCGTCCGGGTTTCAGCCCCAGCATTTT. Protein product: CASSPSGFQPQHF.

The chain is built from TRBV6-1 and TRBJ1-1, with 7 bases fitting TRBD1. The CDR3 has 16 residues. V shed 4 bases and J 10 bases; nucleotides not matched to a gene: 18. CDR1 and CDR2 (germline): MNHNS, SASEGT. The CDR3 is CASSGQGEISVIGAFF. CDR3 DNA: TGTGCCAGCAGTGGACAGGGTGAGATCTCTGTTATTGGAGCTTTCTTT.

The V and J genes are TRBV5-1 and TRBJ2-3; no firm D call. The CDR3 is 17 amino acids. Germline V gene lookup returns CDR1 SGHRS and CDR2 YFSETQ. Between the trimmed V and J ends, which lost 0 bases and 1 base, there was a span of 15 bases. This CDR3 reads CASSLAIGALRTDTQYF. The CDR3 DNA sequence: TGCGCCAGCAGCTTGGCCATAGGAGCGCTTCGCACAGATACGCAGTATTTT. The full variable domain, its missing parts supplied by reference TRBV5-1 and TRBJ2-3, is KAGVTQTPRYLIKTRGQQVTLSCSPISGHRSVSWYQQTPGQGLQFLFEYFSETQRNKGNFPGRFSGRQFSNSRSEMNVSTLELGDSALYLCASSLAIGALRTDTQYFGPGTRLTVL.

For the CDR3, the DNA is TGTGCCAGCAGCCAAGTCCGGACCGGGGATGGCTACACCTTC. This gives the protein CASSQVRTGDGYTF. The chain joins TRBV14 to TRBJ1-2; D is unclear. Trimming pared 1 base from V and 6 bases from J, leaving 12 bases between. The CDR3 is made up of 14 amino acids. Germline CDR1 SGHDN, CDR2 FVKESK.

The rearrangement links TRBV7-3 to TRBJ2-1; 7 nucleotides match TRBD1. From germline, CDR1 is SGHTA and CDR2 FQGTGA. The CDR3 runs 13 residues. V lost 3 bases and J lost 6; bases outside the gene matches: 2. The CDR3 region is CASSFDRVNEQFF. CDR3 nucleotides: TGTGCCAGCAGCTTTGACAGGGTCAATGAGCAGTTCTTC. The whole variable domain, filled in from reference TRBV7-3 and TRBJ2-1, reads GAGVSQTPSNKVTEKGKYVELRCDPISGHTALYWYRQSLGQGPEFLIYFQGTGAADDSGLPNDRFFAVRPEGSVSTLKIQRTERGDSAVYLCASSFDRVNEQFFGPGTRLTVL.

The rearrangement links TRBV19 to TRBJ1-1, with D possibly TRBD1 on 6 matching bases. Trimming left V 5 bases short and J 3 bases short, with 10 bases between. CDR1 and CDR2 from the germline V gene are LNHDA and SQIVND (reference sequence). The CDR3 contains 13 residues. CDR3 in DNA: TGTGCCAGTAGTGAACAGGGCCACACTGAAGCTTTCTTT. It codes for CASSEQGHTEAFF.

The rearrangement uses TRBV4-1 and TRBJ2-3, with D possibly TRBD1 on 6 matching bases. The CDR3 is 15 amino acids. V was clipped by 1 base and J by 4 bases, with 12 bases between them. Per the germline V gene, CDR1 is MGHRA and CDR2 is YSYEKL. CDR3 nucleotides: TGCGCCAGCAGCCAAGTTGTCAGGGGACCAGATACGCAGTATTTT. Amino acids: CASSQVVRGPDTQYF.

The rearrangement links TRBV9 to TRBJ2-1, with TRBD2 matching 12 bases. The V and J ends lost 1 base and 7 bases, in that order; junction bases with no gene match: 3. Germline values: CDR1 SGDLS, CDR2 YYNGEE. The CDR3 covers 15 residues. In nucleotides, the CDR3 is TGTGCCAGCAGCGTATTGACTAGCGGGGGAAATGAGCAGTTCTTC. It specifies CASSVLTSGGNEQFF.

The table lists this clone with a few counts. V is TRBV4-1 and J is TRBJ1-5; TRBD1 is a possible D gene (6 bases). The germline V and J ends were trimmed by 3 bases and 4 bases, with 19 bases remaining between them. The germline V gene encodes CDR1 MGHRA and CDR2 YSYEKL. The CDR3 contains 17 residues. In DNA, the CDR3 is TGCGCCAGCAGCCATCAAGGTCGGGGGGCGGTAAATCAGCCCCAGCATTTT. Residues: CASSHQGRGAVNQPQHF.

The chain couples TRBV27 to TRBJ1-2; D is unresolved. This CDR3 contains 14 residues. V lost 2 bases to trimming and J lost 5 bases, with 12 bases between them. The germline V gene has CDR1 MNHEY and CDR2 SMNVEV (reference sequence). The CDR3: CASSLNRELYGYTF. CDR3 nucleotides: TGTGCCAGCAGTTTAAACAGAGAACTTTATGGCTACACCTTC.